This TCR beta chain originates from a study of spatial heterogeneity in lung cancer. One entry per CDR3 protein, called by TCRdb with MiXCR from the 5' RACE reads. The sample carries tens of thousands of distinct CDR3 sequences, 7.5% to 8.5% recorded once. CDR3 length: 17 amino acids. The germline V and J ends were trimmed by 2 bases and 0 bases, with 14 bases remaining between them. Germline values: CDR1 SGHRS, CDR2 YFSETQ. Time point here: sample taken at primary tumor resection. Unsorted whole RNA from tumor, nontumor lung or frozen PBMC underwent sequencing. This clonotype was detected many times. The V call is TRBV5-1, the J call TRBJ1-4; D is uncertain. This clonotype was obtained from a female donor with early-stage non-small cell lung cancer. The material sequenced was PBMCs, taken at surgery. In nucleotides, the CDR3 is TGCGCCAGCAGCTTCGGGTCAGCCTATGCAACTAATGAAAAACTGTTTTTT. Its translation: CASSFGSAYATNEKLFF.